This T cell receptor (beta chain) was recorded in a study of T cells in tuberculosis. CDR3 size: 15 residues. With 5 bases clipped from V and 2 bases from J, the junction kept 6 bases outside the gene matches. Germline V gene lookup returns CDR1 MNHNS and CDR2 SASEGT. In this sample, this clone turned up once. Time point here: new active TB diagnosis, blood taken before or within 7 days of starting treatment. Profiled with immunoSEQ multiplex PCR; TCRdb holds only in-frame clones, not every one. Of under 35,000 clones listed, about 90% were seen once; the top ten hold approximately 7%. The material sequenced was PBMCs, taken at tuberculosis diagnosis. This TCR was sampled from an adult with tuberculosis. Some clones in this sample may be carry-over from other donors' samples. The chain links TRBV6-1 to TRBJ1-2; 9 bases match TRBD1. The CDR3 DNA sequence: TGTGCCAGCAGTTCCACAGGGGGCGGGAACTATGGCTACACCTTC. This gives the protein CASSSTGGGNYGYTF.